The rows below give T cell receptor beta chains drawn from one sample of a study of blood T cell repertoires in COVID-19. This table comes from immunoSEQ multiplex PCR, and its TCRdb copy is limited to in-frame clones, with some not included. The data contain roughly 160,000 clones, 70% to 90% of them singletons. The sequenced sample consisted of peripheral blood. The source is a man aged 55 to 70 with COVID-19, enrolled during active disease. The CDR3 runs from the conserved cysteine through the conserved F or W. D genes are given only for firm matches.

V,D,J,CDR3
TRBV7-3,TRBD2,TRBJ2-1,CASSLTNSGSSTHNEQFF
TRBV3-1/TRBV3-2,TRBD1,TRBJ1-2,CASSRGQVNYGYTF
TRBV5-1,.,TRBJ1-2,CASSLAGSYGYTF
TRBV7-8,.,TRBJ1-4,CASSPVAGKLEKLFF
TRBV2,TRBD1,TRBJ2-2,CASSEGQGARTGELFF
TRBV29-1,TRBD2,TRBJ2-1,CSVKGLAGIYEGEQFF
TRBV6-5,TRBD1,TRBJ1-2,CASIATGGNYGYTF
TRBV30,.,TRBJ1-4,CAWSGATEKLFF
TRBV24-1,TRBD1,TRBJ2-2,CATSDFLAGGNTGELFF
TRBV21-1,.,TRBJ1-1,CASSKRLGQANTEAFF
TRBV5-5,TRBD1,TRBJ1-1,CASTALGGVLNTEAFF
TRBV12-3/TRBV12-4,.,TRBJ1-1,CASRTGGGSFF
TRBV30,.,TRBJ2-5,CAWGGGFGGTQYF
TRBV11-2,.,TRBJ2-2,CASSPSNTGELFF
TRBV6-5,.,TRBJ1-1,CASSYSAGHTEAFF
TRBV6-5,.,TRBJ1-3,CASKRISGNTIYF
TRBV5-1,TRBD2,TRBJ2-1,CASSMRLAGAFEQFF
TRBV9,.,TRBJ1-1,CASSVRVNTEAFF
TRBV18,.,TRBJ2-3,CASSPYPPLGVTDTQYF
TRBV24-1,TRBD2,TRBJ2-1,CATSDFQGRGYNEQFF